A selection of T cell receptor beta chains follows, all from one sample in a study of blood T cell repertoires in COVID-19. The protocol was immunoSEQ multiplex PCR, while the TCRdb copy is restricted to in-frame clones and leaves out a portion. The sample shows 270,000 or so clones, about 76% of them seen only once. The sequenced material came from peripheral blood. The origin of the receptors is a woman in her sixties or seventies with active or convalescent COVID-19. CDR3s include the opening cysteine and the closing phenylalanine or tryptophan. Fields, in order: V gene, J gene, D gene, CDR3 DNA, CDR3 protein. The D gene is left open where the match is weak.

V gene: TRBV5-1; J gene: TRBJ2-3; D gene: TRBD2; CDR3 DNA: TGCGCCAGCAGCTTGGTCGGAGCGGGGGGCACAGATACGCAGTATTTT; CDR3 protein: CASSLVGAGGTDTQYF
V gene: TRBV6-5; J gene: TRBJ1-6; D gene: TRBD1; CDR3 DNA: TGTGCCAGCAGCCGCGACAGGGGAGGATCACCCCTCCACTTT; CDR3 protein: CASSRDRGGSPLHF
V gene: TRBV6-5; J gene: TRBJ2-7; D gene: TRBD1; CDR3 DNA: TGTGCCAGCGGCTCCACATGGGACAGGGGATACGAGCAGTACTTC; CDR3 protein: CASGSTWDRGYEQYF
V gene: TRBV29-1; J gene: TRBJ2-1; D gene: TRBD2; CDR3 DNA: TGCAGCGTTGAAGATCGGACTAGCGGGGATATAATCAATGAGCAGTTCTTC; CDR3 protein: CSVEDRTSGDIINEQFF
V gene: TRBV4-3; J gene: TRBJ2-1; D gene: .; CDR3 DNA: TGCGCCAGCAGCCAAGAAGGAGGCTTCGGGGGAAACGTCCCGTTCTTC; CDR3 protein: CASSQEGGFGGNVPFF
V gene: TRBV19; J gene: TRBJ1-5; D gene: .; CDR3 DNA: TGTGCCAGTAGCGCAGGCAATCAGCCCCAGCATTTT; CDR3 protein: CASSAGNQPQHF
V gene: TRBV18; J gene: TRBJ2-1; D gene: TRBD2; CDR3 DNA: TGTGCCAGCTCTGTTTCGGGACTAGCGGGGAACAATGAGCAGTTCTTC; CDR3 protein: CASSVSGLAGNNEQFF
V gene: TRBV29-1; J gene: TRBJ2-7; D gene: .; CDR3 DNA: TGCAGCGTGTCGGTGACAGGATCCTACGAGCAGTACTTC; CDR3 protein: CSVSVTGSYEQYF
V gene: TRBV5-1; J gene: TRBJ1-1; D gene: .; CDR3 DNA: TGCGCCAGCAGCCCCCCCCGCGACAGAACTGAAGCTTTCTTT; CDR3 protein: CASSPPRDRTEAFF
V gene: TRBV7-6; J gene: TRBJ1-3; D gene: TRBD1; CDR3 DNA: TGTGCCAGCAGCAGAAGACAGGGGGTTGGAGCTGGAAACACCATATATTTT; CDR3 protein: CASSRRQGVGAGNTIYF
V gene: TRBV6-5; J gene: TRBJ2-2; D gene: .; CDR3 DNA: TGTGCCAGCTCGACAGTGAACACCGGGGAGCTGTTTTTT; CDR3 protein: CASSTVNTGELFF
V gene: TRBV12-5; J gene: TRBJ2-2; D gene: .; CDR3 DNA: TGTGCTAGTGGTTTGGTTGAGACCGGGGAGCTGTTTTTT; CDR3 protein: CASGLVETGELFF
V gene: TRBV5-1; J gene: TRBJ2-7; D gene: TRBD1; CDR3 DNA: TGCGCCAGCAGCCGGCGGACAGGGGGCGCGGAAGAGCAGTACTTC; CDR3 protein: CASSRRTGGAEEQYF